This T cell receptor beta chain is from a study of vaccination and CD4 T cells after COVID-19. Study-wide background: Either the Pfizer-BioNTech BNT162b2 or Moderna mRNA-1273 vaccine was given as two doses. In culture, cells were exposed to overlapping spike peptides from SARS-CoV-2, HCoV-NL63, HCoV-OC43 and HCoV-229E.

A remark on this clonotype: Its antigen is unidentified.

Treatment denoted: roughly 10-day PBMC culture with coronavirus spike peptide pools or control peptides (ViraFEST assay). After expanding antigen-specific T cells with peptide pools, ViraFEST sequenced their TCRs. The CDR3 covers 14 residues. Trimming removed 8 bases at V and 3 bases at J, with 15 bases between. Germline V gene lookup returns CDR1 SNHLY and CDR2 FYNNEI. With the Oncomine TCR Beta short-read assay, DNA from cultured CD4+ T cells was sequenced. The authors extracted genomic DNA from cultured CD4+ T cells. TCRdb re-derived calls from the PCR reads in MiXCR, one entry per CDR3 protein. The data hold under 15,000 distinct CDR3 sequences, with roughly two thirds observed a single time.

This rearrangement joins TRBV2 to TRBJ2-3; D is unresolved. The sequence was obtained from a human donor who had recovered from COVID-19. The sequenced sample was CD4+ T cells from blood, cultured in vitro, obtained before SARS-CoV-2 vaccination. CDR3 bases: TGTGCCAGCCGATGGGCAGTGGGGACAGATACGCAGTATTTT. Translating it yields CASRWAVGTDTQYF. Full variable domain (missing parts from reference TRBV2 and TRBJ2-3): EPEVTQTPSHQVTQMGQEVILRCVPISNHLYFYWYRQILGQKVEFLVSFYNNEISEKSEIFDDQFSVERPDGSNFTLKIRSTKLEDSAMYFCASRWAVGTDTQYFGPGTRLTVL.